One sample yielded the 13 T cell receptor beta chains listed below, sequenced in a study of CXCR3-negative and CXCR3-positive naive CD8 T cells. UMI-tagged TRB cDNA libraries were built via 5' RACE. TCRdb reanalyzed the 5' RACE reads and collapses them to one entry per CDR3 protein, without DNA. The table lists some 130,000 distinct CDR3 sequences, with approximately 0.29% in the top ten. The sample was naive CXCR3- CD8+ T cells from blood. The subset: CD45RO-CCR7+CD27+CD95- naive CD8+ T cells lacking CXCR3 (TNR3-). All receptors derive from a human donor in good health. Some clones in this sample may be carry-over from other donors' samples.

This chain joins TRBV5-5 and TRBJ2-7. The CDR3 runs to 13 residues. Germline V gene lookup returns CDR1 SGHKS and CDR2 YYEKEE (reference sequence). The CDR3 is CASTQLNSYEQYF.

CDR3 sequence: CASKVGLAGEYNEQFF. This rearrangement joins TRBV28 to TRBJ2-1; TCRdb's D call of TRBD2 is untestable without DNA. This CDR3 region has 16 residues. Germline CDR1 MDHEN, CDR2 SYDVKM.

V is TRBV6-6 and J is TRBJ1-5; without DNA, the TCRdb call of TRBD1 cannot be checked. CDR1 MNHNY and CDR2 SVGAGI come from the germline V gene (reference sequence). The CDR3 has 15 amino acids. CDR3 sequence reads: CASSYVQGAHQPQHF.

V is TRBV27 and J is TRBJ2-5. The CDR3 has 13 residues. CDR1 is MNHEY and CDR2 is SMNVEV in the germline V gene (reference sequence). The CDR3: CASSFTGKETQYF.

J is TRBJ2-1 and V is TRBV6-6; TCRdb's D gene call, TRBD2, goes unchecked for lack of DNA. The CDR3 has 16 amino acids. In germline, CDR1 is MNHNY, CDR2 SVGAGI (reference sequence). The CDR3 spells CASSYSVQRGISEQFF.

This chain links TRBV4-2 with TRBJ2-1; the D gene TCRdb calls, TRBD2, cannot be checked with no DNA. The CDR3 totals 18 residues. Per germline, CDR1 LGHNA and CDR2 YNFKEQ. The CDR3: CASSQVRSAGGSYNEQFF.

The chain has TRBV27 and TRBJ2-3; the D call from TCRdb, TRBD2, cannot be confirmed without DNA. The V gene's germline CDR1 is MNHEY and CDR2 SMNVEV (reference sequence). The CDR3 sequence is 18 residues long. The CDR3 sequence: CASSPLATSGSSTDTQYF.

The chain recombines TRBV7-2 with TRBJ2-7; TCRdb reports TRBD2, a call that lacks DNA to check it against. Germline values: CDR1 SGHTA, CDR2 FQGNSA. This CDR3 has 18 residues. CDR3: CASIPTGTSGLPPYEQYF.

The chain uses TRBV28 and TRBJ2-6; TCRdb calls TRBD1, which cannot be checked without DNA. Germline lookup yields CDR1 MDHEN and CDR2 SYDVKM. CDR3 length: 17 amino acids. The CDR3 loop reads CASSEQVLFAGANVLTF. Variable domain in full (rest from reference TRBV28 and TRBJ2-6): DVKVTQSSRYLVKRTGEKVFLECVQDMDHENMFWYRQDPGLGLRLIYFSYDVKMKEKGDIPEGYSVSREKKERFSLILESASTNQTSMYLCASSEQVLFAGANVLTFGAGSRLTVL.

The CDR3 loop is CASRVGQAGGYTF. This rearrangement joins TRBV12-3 or TRBV12-4 to TRBJ1-2; the TCRdb call, TRBD1, lacks DNA for checking. The CDR3 is made up of 13 amino acids.

V and J are TRBV3-1 and TRBJ2-3; absent DNA, TCRdb's TRBD2 call cannot be checked. The germline gives CDR1 LGHDT, CDR2 YNNKEL (reference sequence). The CDR3 covers 16 residues. The CDR3: CASSRLGSEATDTQYF.

CDR3 sequence reads: CASTPGASGNEQYF. The V and J genes are TRBV5-5 and TRBJ2-7; without DNA, the TCRdb call of TRBD1 cannot be checked. Germline CDR1 reads SGHKS; CDR2 reads YYEKEE (reference sequence). The CDR3 runs to 14 residues. Full variable domain (missing parts from reference TRBV5-5 and TRBJ2-7): DAGVTQSPTHLIKTRGQQVTLRCSPISGHKSVSWYQQVLGQGPQFIFQYYEKEERGRGNFPDRFSARQFPNYSSELNVNALLLGDSALYLCASTPGASGNEQYFGPGTRLTVT.

The chain links TRBV2 to TRBJ1-6. The CDR3 has 13 residues. CDR1 SNHLY and CDR2 FYNNEI come from the germline V gene. The CDR3 reads CASSEAGNSPLHF.